This TCR beta chain is drawn from a study of T cells after yellow fever vaccination. This clonotype was picked up a small number of times. With 4 bases clipped from V and 3 bases from J, the junction kept 3 bases outside the gene matches. The CDR3 has 14 residues. MiXCR, applied by TCRdb to the 5' RACE reads, yields one record per CDR3 protein. The sample shows 620,000 or so distinct CDR3 sequences, roughly 17% of them seen only once. The clonotype was recovered from a man between 18 and 29 years old who received the YFV17D yellow fever vaccine. This rearrangement joins TRBV12-3 or TRBV12-4 to TRBJ2-1; 7 nucleotides match TRBD2. The input for sequencing was PBMCs, taken about 5 days after the first yellow fever vaccination. Here the CDR3 DNA reads TGTGCCAGCAGTTACTCTAGCGGCTACAATGAGCAGTTCTTC. Translating it yields CASSYSSGYNEQFF.